Presented here are 19 T cell receptor beta chains from one specimen sequenced in a study of cytomegalovirus exposure and HLA in healthy donors. This PCR relied on a set of 60 Vbeta primers and 13 Jbeta primers. Libraries were prepared by immunoSEQ multiplex PCR; TCRdb keeps only in-frame clonotypes and omits some of them. The sample consists of under 200,000 clones, roughly 80% of them appearing once. Sequencing used PBMCs. Source of these receptors: a woman aged 45 to 65 in good health and CMV-seronegative.

This clone was seen a few times. V and J are TRBV7-2 and TRBJ2-5; possible D gene TRBD2, 5 bases. The V gene's germline CDR1 is SGHTA and CDR2 FQGNSA. The V gene lost 5 bases and the J gene lost 14 bases, with 24 bases spanning the gap. The CDR3 runs 14 residues. The CDR3 reads CASSTGMGLVGVYF. DNA of the CDR3: TGTGCCAGCAGCACCGGGATGGGTCTAGTTGGCGTATACTTC. Full variable domain (remainder filled in from reference TRBV7-2 and TRBJ2-5): GAGVSQSPSNKVTEKGKDVELRCDPISGHTALYWYRQSLGQGLEFLIYFQGNSAPDKSGLPSDRFSAERTGGSVSTLTIQRTQQEDSAVYLCASSTGMGLVGVYFGPGTRLLVL.

The rearrangement links TRBV28 to TRBJ2-1; a weak D match, TRBD2 (6 bases). The V and J ends lost 6 bases and 8 bases respectively, with 20 bases between them. Per germline, CDR1 MDHEN and CDR2 SYDVKM. This CDR3 is built from 15 residues. The CDR3 nucleotides are TGTGCCAGCAGCCTTTTGGGCCCCTCGGGGGATGAGCAGTTCTTC. As protein: CASSLLGPSGDEQFF. Combining the CDR3 with reference TRBV28 and TRBJ2-1 gives the whole variable domain DVKVTQSSRYLVKRTGEKVFLECVQDMDHENMFWYRQDPGLGLRLIYFSYDVKMKEKGDIPEGYSVSREKKERFSLILESASTNQTSMYLCASSLLGPSGDEQFFGPGTRLTVL.

The CDR3 bases are TGTGCCAGCAGTAAAGGGACTAGCGGACGCACAGATACGCAGTATTTT. This gives the protein CASSKGTSGRTDTQYF. The genes are TRBV7-2 and TRBJ2-3, with 11 bases fitting TRBD2. Germline CDR1 reads SGHTA; CDR2 reads FQGNSA. The CDR3 covers 16 residues. The V and J ends lost 6 bases and 1 base, in that order; junction bases with no gene match: 6.

This chain connects TRBV7-9 to TRBJ1-1, with D possibly matching TRBD1 (6 bases). Trimming took 9 bases from V and 2 from J, leaving 10 bases between them. The CDR3 loop spans 12 amino acids. Germline lookup yields CDR1 SEHNR and CDR2 FQNEAQ (reference sequence). Here the CDR3 DNA reads TGTGCCAGGGGGGCACCTAACACTGAAGCTTTCTTT. It translates to CARGAPNTEAFF.

The gene calls are TRBV14 and TRBJ2-2, with D unresolved. The CDR3 spans 13 residues. Per the germline V gene, CDR1 is SGHDN and CDR2 is FVKESK. With 5 bases removed from V and 1 base from J, the gap between germline ends came to 5 bases. CDR3 DNA sequence: TGTGCCAGCAGCAGAGGGAACACCGGGGAGCTGTTTTTT. This gives the protein CASSRGNTGELFF.

The chain combines TRBV6-1 with TRBJ1-1, with 7 bases that match TRBD1. CDR1 and CDR2 from the germline V gene are MNHNS and SASEGT. V lost 3 bases and J lost 3; bases outside the gene matches: 7. The CDR3 has 15 residues. The CDR3 protein is CASSDVSRGDTEAFF. CDR3 sequence (DNA): TGTGCCAGCAGTGATGTCAGCAGGGGGGACACTGAAGCTTTCTTT.

The chain is built from TRBV6-1 and TRBJ1-1; D is unclear. The CDR3 loop spans 16 amino acids. Trimming stripped 0 bases from V and 0 bases from J, with 11 bases between. The V gene's germline CDR1 is MNHNS and CDR2 SASEGT. CDR3 nucleotide sequence: TGTGCCAGCAGTGAAGCTAAGAATAGAATGAACACTGAAGCTTTCTTT. This sequence encodes CASSEAKNRMNTEAFF.

The gene calls are TRBV11-3 and TRBJ2-7; TRBD1 might be the D (6 bases). The V gene's germline CDR1 is SGHNT and CDR2 YENEEA. V lost 5 bases and J 3 bases, leaving 11 bases between the germline ends. CDR3 size: 13 residues. The CDR3 region is CASSKQGNYEQYF. CDR3 in DNA: TGTGCCAGCAGCAAACAGGGAAACTACGAGCAGTACTTC.

The V call is TRBV6-5, the J call TRBJ2-1, with 14 bases that match TRBD2. Germline CDR1 is MNHEY and CDR2 is SVGAGI. With 6 bases clipped from V and 2 bases from J, the junction kept 0 bases outside the gene matches. CDR3 length: 15 residues. The CDR3 DNA sequence: TGTGCCAGCAGGGGACTAGCGGGGGCCTACAATGAGCAGTTCTTC. The encoded protein is CASRGLAGAYNEQFF.

This chain connects TRBV28 to TRBJ2-3; possible D gene TRBD1, 5 bases. V was shortened by 5 bases and J by 0 bases, with 12 bases between the two germline ends. Germline lookup yields CDR1 MDHEN and CDR2 SYDVKM. The CDR3 has 15 amino acids. The CDR3 bases are TGTGCCAGCAGTCTAGACAGTTTTAGCACAGATACGCAGTATTTT. Protein product: CASSLDSFSTDTQYF.

The chain uses TRBV2 and TRBJ1-4, with 7 bases that match TRBD1. Germline V CDR1 and CDR2: SNHLY, FYNNEI. The CDR3 consists of 15 residues. The junction had 10 bases not matched to a gene; V was cut back by 6 bases and J by 6 bases. CDR3 bases: TGTGCCAGCAGAGCCGGGACAGTAGGGCATGAAAAACTGTTTTTT. As protein: CASRAGTVGHEKLFF.

The rearrangement uses TRBV7-8 and TRBJ2-5, with TRBD1 identical over 7 bases. This CDR3 is built from 16 residues. V was pared by 1 base and J by 0 bases, with 5 bases of the junction left unmatched. Germline CDR1 reads SGHVS; CDR2 reads FQNEAQ. The CDR3 coding sequence is TGTGCCAGCAGCTTAGTTCAGACAGGGTACCAAGAGACCCAGTACTTC. Translating gives CASSLVQTGYQETQYF. The whole variable domain, filled in from reference TRBV7-8 and TRBJ2-5, reads GAGVSQSPRYKVAKRGQDVALRCDPISGHVSLFWYQQALGQGPEFLTYFQNEAQLDKSGLPSDRFFAERPEGSVSTLKIQRTQQEDSAVYLCASSLVQTGYQETQYFGPGTRLLVL.

V and J are TRBV6-1 and TRBJ2-5; 10 bases are shared with TRBD2. The CDR3 has 14 residues. V lost 6 bases, J lost 1 base, and 2 bases stayed unmatched. From germline, CDR1 is MNHNS and CDR2 SASEGT. The CDR3 loop reads CASRLAGFQETQYF. Written as DNA, the CDR3 is TGTGCCAGCAGACTAGCGGGGTTCCAAGAGACCCAGTACTTC.

The gene calls are TRBV4-3 and TRBJ2-7, with D maybe TRBD1 (5 bases). The CDR3 length is 18 residues. Germline CDR1 LGHNA, CDR2 YSLEER. The V end lost 8 bases, the J end lost 2 bases, and 28 bases lay between the germline ends. The DNA for the CDR3 is TGCGCCAGCCCCAGGGCCAAGTTTTCAGAGTGCCCGGCCTACGAGCAGTACTTC. Encoded protein: CASPRAKFSECPAYEQYF.

The V call is TRBV4-1, the J call TRBJ1-2; D might be TRBD1 (5 bases). V lost 3 bases and J 3 bases, leaving 11 bases between the germline ends. This CDR3 has 14 residues. Germline V gives CDR1 MGHRA, CDR2 YSYEKL. DNA of the CDR3: TGCGCCAGCAGCCACTTTGGGACTGACTATGGCTACACCTTC. Its translation: CASSHFGTDYGYTF.

The rearrangement uses TRBV7-9 and TRBJ1-5, with no clear D. The germline CDR1 and CDR2 sequences are SEHNR and FQNEAQ (reference sequence). The CDR3 totals 14 residues. The germline V and J ends were trimmed by 1 base and 1 base, with 5 bases remaining between them. The CDR3 is CASSLGTSNQPQHF. The CDR3 DNA reads as TGTGCCAGCAGCTTAGGAACAAGCAATCAGCCCCAGCATTTT.

Comment on this clone: An end of the junction differs from the germline gene, which may be a read error. The CDR3 sequence is CVSSLHKFNEKLFF. The CDR3 DNA reads as TGTGTCAGCAGTTTACACAAGTTTAATGAAAAACTGTTTTTT. This chain joins TRBV28 and TRBJ1-4; D gene unclear. This CDR3 is built from 14 residues. Germline loops: CDR1 MDHEN, CDR2 SYDVKM. The full variable domain, its missing parts supplied by reference TRBV28 and TRBJ1-4, is DVKVTQSSRYLVKRTGEKVFLECVQDMDHENMFWYRQDPGLGLRLIYFSYDVKMKEKGDIPEGYSVSREKKERFSLILESASTNQTSMYLCVSSLHKFNEKLFFGSGTQLSVL.

The chain carries TRBV2 and TRBJ2-2; D is ambiguous. The CDR3 length is 14 residues. The germline gives CDR1 SNHLY, CDR2 FYNNEI. V dropped 7 bases and J dropped 1 base, with 10 bases sitting between them. This CDR3 reads CASNVEQNTGELFF. DNA of the CDR3: TGTGCCAGCAACGTCGAGCAGAACACCGGGGAGCTGTTTTTT.

The CDR3 region is CATSPKVQSTGELFF. As DNA, the CDR3 is TGTGCCACCAGCCCAAAGGTACAGAGCACCGGGGAGCTGTTTTTT. This chain connects TRBV15 to TRBJ2-2; D is ambiguous. The germline CDR1 and CDR2 sequences are LNHNV and YYDKDF (reference sequence). The CDR3 consists of 15 residues. Trimming shortened V by 5 bases and J by 4 bases, and 14 bases separated the two germline ends.